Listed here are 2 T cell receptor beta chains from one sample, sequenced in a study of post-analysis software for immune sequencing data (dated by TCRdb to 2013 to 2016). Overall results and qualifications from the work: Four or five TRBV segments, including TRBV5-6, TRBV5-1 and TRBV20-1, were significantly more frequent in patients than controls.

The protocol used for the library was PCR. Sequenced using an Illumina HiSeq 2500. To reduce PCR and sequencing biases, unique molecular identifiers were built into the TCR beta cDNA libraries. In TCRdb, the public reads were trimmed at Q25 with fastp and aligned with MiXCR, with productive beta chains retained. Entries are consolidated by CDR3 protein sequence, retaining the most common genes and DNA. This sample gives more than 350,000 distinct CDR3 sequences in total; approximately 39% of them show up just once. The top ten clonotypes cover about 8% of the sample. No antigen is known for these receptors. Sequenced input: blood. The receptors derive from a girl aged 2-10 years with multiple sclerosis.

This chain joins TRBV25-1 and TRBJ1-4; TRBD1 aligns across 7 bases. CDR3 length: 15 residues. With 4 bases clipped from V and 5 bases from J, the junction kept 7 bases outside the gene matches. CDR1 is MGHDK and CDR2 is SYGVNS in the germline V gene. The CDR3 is CASSGYRGRNEKLFF. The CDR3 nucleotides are TGTGCCAGCAGTGGGTACAGGGGTAGGAATGAAAAACTGTTTTTT.

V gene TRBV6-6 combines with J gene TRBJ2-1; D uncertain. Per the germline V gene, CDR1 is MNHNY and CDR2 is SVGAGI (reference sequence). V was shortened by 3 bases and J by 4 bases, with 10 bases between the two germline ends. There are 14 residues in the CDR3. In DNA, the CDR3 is TGTGCCAGCAGTTATTGGGCGGTGTACAATGAGCAGTTCTTC. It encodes CASSYWAVYNEQFF.